Following are 5 T cell receptor beta chains from one sample sequenced in a study of T cells after yellow fever vaccination (dated by TCRdb to between 2017 and 2020). This sample's treatment or condition label indicates: live attenuated yellow fever vaccine strain. The library was built by means of 5' RACE. Sequencing relied on an Illumina HiSeq 2500. Using fastp trimming at Q25 and MiXCR clonotype assembly, TCRdb reanalyzed the public sequencing data and kept in-frame beta chains. Merged by CDR3 protein, the rows form single entries marked with the most common genes and DNA. The sample yields 140,000 to 150,000 distinct CDR3 sequences; just over 6.5% were counted once. Under 0.7% of the sample belongs to the ten largest clones. The input for sequencing was CD4+ T cells sorted from PBMCs, taken 10 days after the yellow fever booster vaccination. These receptors were collected from a man aged 30-40 years who received the YFV17D yellow fever vaccine.

Many counts were recorded for this clonotype. The chain employs TRBV10-3 and TRBJ1-5; D is unclear. This CDR3 is 13 amino acids long. CDR1 and CDR2 from the germline V gene are ENHRY and SYGVKD. The V end lost 0 bases, the J end lost 7 bases, and 7 bases lay between the germline ends. This chain's CDR3 is CAISESGMQPQHF. The CDR3 bases are TGTGCCATCAGTGAGTCGGGGATGCAGCCCCAGCATTTT.

This clonotype was seen more than once but under ten times. CDR3 sequence (DNA): TGTGCCAGCAGTTTAGTGGGGAATAATTCACCCCTCCACTTT. It yields the protein CASSLVGNNSPLHF. The chain recombines TRBV12-3 or TRBV12-4 with TRBJ1-6; no clear D. V was cut by 1 base and J by 5 bases, with 6 bases left in between. CDR3 length: 14 amino acids.

This clonotype was picked up many times. The rearrangement joins TRBV20-1 to TRBJ2-1, with D possibly called TRBD1 or TRBD2 (5 bases each). The CDR3 spans 12 residues. The germline CDR1 and CDR2 sequences are DFQATT and SNEGSKA (reference sequence). V lost 0 bases, J lost 9 bases, and 9 bases lay in between. CDR3 nucleotide sequence: TGCAGTGCTAGAGATCTGAGGGGTGAGCAGTTCTTC. Its translation is CSARDLRGEQFF.

The chain has TRBV9 and TRBJ2-5; TRBD2 matches 9 bases. The V gene end was trimmed by 3 bases and the J gene end by 5 bases; junction bases not matched to a gene: 5. This CDR3 is built from 14 residues. From germline, CDR1 is SGDLS and CDR2 YYNGEE. The CDR3 is CASSAGLAPETQYF. DNA for the CDR3: TGTGCCAGCAGCGCCGGACTAGCGCCGGAGACCCAGTACTTC.

This clonotype was seen repeatedly, ten times or more. The chain is built from TRBV7-2 and TRBJ2-7; TRBD1 agrees at 10 bases. The CDR3 spans 14 residues. Germline CDR1 is SGHTA and CDR2 is FQGNSA. With V trimmed by 4 bases and J by 3 bases, 3 bases remained unmatched. CDR3 loop: CASSSGQGIYEQYF. The CDR3 DNA is TGTGCCAGCAGCTCGGGACAGGGGATCTACGAGCAGTACTTC.